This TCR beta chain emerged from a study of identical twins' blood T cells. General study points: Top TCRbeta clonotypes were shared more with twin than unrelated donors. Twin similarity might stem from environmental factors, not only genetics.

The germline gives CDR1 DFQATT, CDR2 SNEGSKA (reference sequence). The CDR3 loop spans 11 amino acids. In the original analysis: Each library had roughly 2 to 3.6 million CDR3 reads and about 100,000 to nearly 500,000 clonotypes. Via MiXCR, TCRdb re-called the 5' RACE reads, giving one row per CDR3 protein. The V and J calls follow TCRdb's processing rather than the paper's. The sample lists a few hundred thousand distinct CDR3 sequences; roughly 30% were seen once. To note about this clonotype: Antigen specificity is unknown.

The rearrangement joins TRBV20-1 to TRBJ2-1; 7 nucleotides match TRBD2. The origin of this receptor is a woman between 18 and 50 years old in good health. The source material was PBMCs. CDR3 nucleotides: TGCAGGGCGACTAGCAACAATGAGCAGTTCTTC. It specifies CRATSNNEQFF.